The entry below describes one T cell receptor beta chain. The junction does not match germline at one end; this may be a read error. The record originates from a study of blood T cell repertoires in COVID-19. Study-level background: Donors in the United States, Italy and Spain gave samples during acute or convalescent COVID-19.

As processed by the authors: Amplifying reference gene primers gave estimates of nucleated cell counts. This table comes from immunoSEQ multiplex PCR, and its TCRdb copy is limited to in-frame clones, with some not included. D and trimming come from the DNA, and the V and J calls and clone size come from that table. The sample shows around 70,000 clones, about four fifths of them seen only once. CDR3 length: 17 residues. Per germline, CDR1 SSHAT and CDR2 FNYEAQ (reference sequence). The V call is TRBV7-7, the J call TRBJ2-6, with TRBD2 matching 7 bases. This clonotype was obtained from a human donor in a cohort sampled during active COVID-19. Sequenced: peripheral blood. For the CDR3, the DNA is TGTGCTAGCAGTCCCGGGACTACGAACTCTGGGGCCAACGTCCTGACTTTC. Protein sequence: CASSPGTTNSGANVLTF.